Following are 13 T cell receptor beta chains from one sample sequenced in a study of blood T cells in healthy people across ages. Alongside a J-beta primer mix, a sample-barcoded 5' primer served in a second PCR lasting roughly 6 to 11 cycles. TCRdb itself ran the 5' RACE reads through MiXCR, one entry per CDR3 protein. The sample includes about 1.4 million distinct CDR3 sequences, approximately 59% seen only once; the top ten take over 5.5%. The sequencing sample was made of blood. Receptors originate from a man between 18 and 29 years old in good health.

This rearrangement joins TRBV2 to TRBJ2-1; 7 bases line up with TRBD2. There are 14 residues in the CDR3. CDR1 and CDR2 (germline): SNHLY, FYNNEI. Trimming took 2 bases from V and 6 from J; bases not matched to a gene: 4. The CDR3 bases are TGTGCCAGCAGTGAACCACGGACTAGCAATGAGCAGTTCTTC. Protein sequence: CASSEPRTSNEQFF.

The rearrangement uses TRBV3-1 and TRBJ2-7; D gene uncertain. CDR3 length equals 14 residues. Germline V gene lookup returns CDR1 LGHDT and CDR2 YNNKEL (reference sequence). The ends were cut back, 4 bases at V and 2 bases at J, with 12 bases in the middle. CDR3 sequence reads: CASSPYSDTYEQYF. In nucleotides, the CDR3 is TGTGCCAGCAGCCCCTACAGCGACACCTACGAGCAGTACTTC.

This chain joins TRBV6-2 or TRBV6-3 and TRBJ2-6; D is undetermined. Trimming left V 2 bases short and J 0 bases short, with 5 bases between. Germline V gene sequence: CDR1 MNHEY, CDR2 SVGEGT. There are 15 residues in the CDR3. CDR3 sequence (DNA): TGTGCCAGCAGTTACATCGGCTCTGGGGCCAACGTCCTGACTTTC. Amino acid sequence: CASSYIGSGANVLTF.

The rearrangement links TRBV27 to TRBJ2-7; 8 nucleotides align to TRBD1. Losses at the gene ends were 5 bases for V and 0 bases for J; bases not matched to a gene: 9. This CDR3 spans 16 amino acids. Germline CDR1 MNHEY, CDR2 SMNVEV (reference sequence). The CDR3 reads CASSLQGQVPSYEQYF. The CDR3 nucleotides read TGTGCCAGCAGTCTTCAGGGACAGGTTCCCTCCTACGAGCAGTACTTC.

The sample holds a few counts of this clonotype. J is TRBJ2-4 and V is TRBV4-1, with D possibly being TRBD2 (5 bases). The CDR3 runs 17 residues. Trimming removed 1 base from V and 2 bases from J, with 15 bases in between. Germline CDR1 reads MGHRA; CDR2 reads YSYEKL. The CDR3 DNA follows: TGCGCCAGCAGCCAAGCTTTACGGGAACGCACCAAAAACATTCAGTACTTC. Encoded protein: CASSQALRERTKNIQYF.

The V and J genes are TRBV20-1 and TRBJ2-3, with D hard to call. The germline V gene has CDR1 DFQATT and CDR2 SNEGSKA (reference sequence). Trimming pared 6 bases from V and 0 bases from J, leaving 16 bases between. The length of the CDR3 is 15 residues. In DNA form, the CDR3 reads TGCAGTGCCCACAACCTAAGGGCGAGCACAGATACGCAGTATTTT. Amino acids: CSAHNLRASTDTQYF.

The chain uses TRBV4-1 and TRBJ2-1, with 13 bases aligning to TRBD2. Germline V gives CDR1 MGHRA, CDR2 YSYEKL. CDR3 length: 19 amino acids. V dropped 1 base and J dropped 6; count of bases not matched to a gene: 12. The DNA for the CDR3 is TGCGCCAGCAGCCAAGGGGGACTAGCGGGACTCCCCGAGGGCAATGAGCAGTTCTTC. Its translation: CASSQGGLAGLPEGNEQFF.

CDR3 coding DNA: TGTGCCAGCGGGGGTCCGAGACAGCAATTTATACCCGGTGGTGACACTGAAGCTTTCTTT. It specifies CASGGPRQQFIPGGDTEAFF. The chain carries TRBV5-4 and TRBJ1-1, with D maybe TRBD1 (5 bases). The germline gives CDR1 SGHNT, CDR2 YYREEE (reference sequence). The CDR3 is made up of 20 amino acids. The germline V and J ends were trimmed by 7 bases and 3 bases, with 34 bases remaining between them.

The chain joins TRBV20-1 to TRBJ1-1, with D uncertain. Trimming removed 5 bases from V and 1 base from J, with 11 bases in between. CDR1 and CDR2 (germline): DFQATT, SNEGSKA (reference sequence). The length of the CDR3 is 13 residues. As DNA, the CDR3 is TGCAGTGCTTGGCGGAAGCCGAACACTGAAGCTTTCTTT. Residues: CSAWRKPNTEAFF.

The gene calls are TRBV6-1 and TRBJ2-7; either TRBD1 or TRBD2 may fit D (5 bases each). The DNA matches TRBJ2-5 better at its end, which makes the J call doubtful. CDR3 length: 13 residues. Looked up from germline, CDR1 is MNHNS and CDR2 is SASEGT. The CDR3 here is CVTREQGRETQYF. The CDR3 DNA follows: TGTGTCACTAGAGAGCAGGGTCGGGAGACCCAGTACTTC.

The gene calls are TRBV29-1 and TRBJ1-3, with D uncertain. The V end lost 5 bases, the J end lost 8 bases, and 10 bases lay between the germline ends. The CDR3 contains 11 residues. Germline loops: CDR1 SQVTM, CDR2 ANQGSEA. The CDR3 loop reads CSVLKGDTIYF. The DNA of the CDR3 is TGCAGCGTTTTAAAGGGAGACACCATATATTTT.

This clonotype was detected a few times. The V gene is TRBV4-2, the J gene TRBJ2-4; no clear D. The V end was cut by 0 bases, the J end by 13 bases, with 13 bases between. The CDR3 runs to 13 residues. Germline-derived CDR1 and CDR2 are LGHNA and YNFKEQ. Here the CDR3 DNA reads TGTGCCAGCAGCCAAGATTTGGCAGGAGAGCAGTACTTC. Amino acids: CASSQDLAGEQYF.

This chain links TRBV28 with TRBJ1-4; D perhaps matches TRBD1 (6 bases). CDR1 and CDR2 from the germline V gene are MDHEN and SYDVKM. The CDR3 has 16 amino acids. The germline V and J ends were trimmed by 3 bases and 6 bases, with 17 bases remaining between them. The CDR3 reads CASSFNAGQSDEKLFF. CDR3 DNA sequence: TGTGCCAGCAGTTTTAACGCCGGACAGTCGGATGAAAAACTGTTTTTT.